This T cell receptor beta chain was recovered during a study of blood T cell repertoires in COVID-19. Turning to the study itself: Samples taken during acute and convalescent COVID-19 were collected in the United States, Italy and Spain. From T cells, B-cell-depleted T cells, or PBMCs came the material, which was cDNA or gDNA.

The CDR3 extends over 13 amino acids. Trimming pared 1 base from V and 2 bases from J, leaving 6 bases between. CDR1 is LGHNA, CDR2 YNFKEQ, per germline. Original analysis: Scientists estimated how many nucleated cells there were by amplifying reference gene primers. The table came from immunoSEQ multiplex PCR; TCRdb's copy has only in-frame clones and leaves some out. That table is the source of V, J and clone size, and D and trimming were worked out from the DNA. The data show fewer than 200,000 clones, 70% to 85% seen once. Sequencing was performed on peripheral blood. This receptor was taken from a woman older than 75 with acute or convalescent COVID-19. This chain joins TRBV4-2 and TRBJ2-7; D not resolved. The CDR3 DNA is TGTGCCAGCAGCCAAGGTCTTGCCTACGAGCAGTACTTC. Translation gives CASSQGLAYEQYF.